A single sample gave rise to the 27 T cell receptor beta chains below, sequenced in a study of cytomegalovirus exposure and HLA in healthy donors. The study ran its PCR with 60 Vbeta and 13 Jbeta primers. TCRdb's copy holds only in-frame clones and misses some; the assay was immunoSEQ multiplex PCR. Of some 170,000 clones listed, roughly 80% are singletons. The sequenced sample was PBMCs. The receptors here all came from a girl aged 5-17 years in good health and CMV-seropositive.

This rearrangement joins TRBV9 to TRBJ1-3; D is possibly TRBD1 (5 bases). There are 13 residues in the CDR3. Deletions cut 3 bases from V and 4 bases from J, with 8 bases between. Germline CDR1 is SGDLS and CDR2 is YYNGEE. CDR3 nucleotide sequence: TGTGCCAGCAGCGAGGGGAACGGAAACACCATATATTTT. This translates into CASSEGNGNTIYF.

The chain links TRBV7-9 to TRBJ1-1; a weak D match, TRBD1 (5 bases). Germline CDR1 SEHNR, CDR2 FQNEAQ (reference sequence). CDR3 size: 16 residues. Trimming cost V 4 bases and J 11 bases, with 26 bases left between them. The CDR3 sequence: CASSSGGDPRPVYAFF. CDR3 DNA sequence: TGTGCCAGCAGCTCCGGGGGTGACCCTCGACCAGTTTACGCTTTCTTT. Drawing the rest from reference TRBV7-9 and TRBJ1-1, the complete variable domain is DTGVSQNPRHKITKRGQNVTFRCDPISEHNRLYWYRQTLGQGPEFLTYFQNEAQLEKSRLLSDRFSAERPKGSFSTLEIQRTEQGDSAMYLCASSSGGDPRPVYAFFGQGTRLTVV.

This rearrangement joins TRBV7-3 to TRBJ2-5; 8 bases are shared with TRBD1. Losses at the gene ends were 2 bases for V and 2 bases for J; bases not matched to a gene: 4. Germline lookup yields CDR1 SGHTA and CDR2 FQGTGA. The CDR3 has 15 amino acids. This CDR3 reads CASSLGGQGQETQYF. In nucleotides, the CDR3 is TGTGCCAGCAGCTTAGGTGGACAGGGACAAGAGACCCAGTACTTC.

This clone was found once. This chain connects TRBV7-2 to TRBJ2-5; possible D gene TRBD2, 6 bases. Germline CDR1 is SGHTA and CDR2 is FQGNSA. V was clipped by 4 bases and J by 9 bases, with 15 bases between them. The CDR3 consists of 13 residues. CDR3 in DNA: TGTGCCAGCAGCTCCTACGAGCGGGCCTCCCAGTACTTC. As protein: CASSSYERASQYF.

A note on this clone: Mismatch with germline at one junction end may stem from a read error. This CDR3 reads CASSVSGTALNGQFF. CDR3 bases: TGTGCCAGCAGCGTTTCCGGGACAGCACTCAATGGGCAGTTCTTC. The rearrangement joins TRBV9 to TRBJ2-1, with 7 bases that match TRBD1. Germline V CDR1 and CDR2: SGDLS, YYNGEE. CDR3 length: 15 residues.

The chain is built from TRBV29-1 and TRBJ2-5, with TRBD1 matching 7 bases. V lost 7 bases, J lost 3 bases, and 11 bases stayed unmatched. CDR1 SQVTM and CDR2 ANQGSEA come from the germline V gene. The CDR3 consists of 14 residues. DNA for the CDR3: TGCAGCGCAGAAACGCCCGGACAGGAAGAGACCCAGTACTTC. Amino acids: CSAETPGQEETQYF.

The chain's CDR3 is CASSLWASGGYNEQFF. CDR3 sequence (DNA): TGTGCCAGCAGTTTATGGGCTAGCGGGGGTTACAATGAGCAGTTCTTC. This chain joins TRBV28 and TRBJ2-1, with 10 bases identical to TRBD2. CDR1 and CDR2 (germline): MDHEN, SYDVKM. V gave up 0 bases and J gave up 4 bases; unmatched junction bases: 3. The CDR3 loop spans 16 amino acids.

CDR3 DNA: TGTGCCAGTAGTATAAGCGCGGGAGCTCATAATGAGCAGTTCTTC. Amino acid sequence: CASSISAGAHNEQFF. The rearrangement joins TRBV19 to TRBJ2-1, with TRBD2 matching over 7 bases. Trimming at V came to 2 bases and at J to 7 bases, leaving 8 bases not matched to a gene. The CDR3 consists of 15 residues. Germline V gives CDR1 LNHDA, CDR2 SQIVND (reference sequence).

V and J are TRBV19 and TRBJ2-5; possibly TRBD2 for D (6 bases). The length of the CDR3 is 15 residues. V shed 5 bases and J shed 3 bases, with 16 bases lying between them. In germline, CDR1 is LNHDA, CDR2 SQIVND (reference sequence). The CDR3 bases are TGTGCCAGTAGTGCCCGGGACTTCAAGGAAGAGACCCAGTACTTC. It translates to CASSARDFKEETQYF.

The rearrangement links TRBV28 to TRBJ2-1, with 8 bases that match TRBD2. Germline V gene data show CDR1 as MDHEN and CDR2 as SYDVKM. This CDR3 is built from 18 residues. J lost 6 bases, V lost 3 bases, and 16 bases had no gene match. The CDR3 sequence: CASSFWQGGSGGLNEQFF. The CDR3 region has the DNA TGTGCCAGCAGTTTTTGGCAGGGTGGGAGCGGGGGCCTCAATGAGCAGTTCTTC.

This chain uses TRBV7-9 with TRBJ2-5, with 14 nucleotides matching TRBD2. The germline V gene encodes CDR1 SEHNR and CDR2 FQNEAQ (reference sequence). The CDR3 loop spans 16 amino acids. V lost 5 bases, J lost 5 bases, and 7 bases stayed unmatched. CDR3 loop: CASSPPTSGRGETQYF. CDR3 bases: TGTGCCAGCAGCCCACCGACTAGCGGGAGGGGGGAGACCCAGTACTTC.

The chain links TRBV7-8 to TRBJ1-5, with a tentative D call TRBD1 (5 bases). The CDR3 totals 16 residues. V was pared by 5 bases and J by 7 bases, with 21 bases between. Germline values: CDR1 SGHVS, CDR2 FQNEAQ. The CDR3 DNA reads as TGTGCCAGCAGCGCCGGGGGTGGGGCGATAAGGCAGCCCCAGCATTTT. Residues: CASSAGGGAIRQPQHF. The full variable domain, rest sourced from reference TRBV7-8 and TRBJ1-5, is GAGVSQSPRYKVAKRGQDVALRCDPISGHVSLFWYQQALGQGPEFLTYFQNEAQLDKSGLPSDRFFAERPEGSVSTLKIQRTQQEDSAVYLCASSAGGGAIRQPQHFGDGTRLSIL.

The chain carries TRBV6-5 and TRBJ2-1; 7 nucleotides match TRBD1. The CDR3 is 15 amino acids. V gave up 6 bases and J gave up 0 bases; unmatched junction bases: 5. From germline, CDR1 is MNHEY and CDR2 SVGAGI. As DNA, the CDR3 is TGTGCCAGCAGACCCGACAGGGCCTCCTACAATGAGCAGTTCTTC. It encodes CASRPDRASYNEQFF.

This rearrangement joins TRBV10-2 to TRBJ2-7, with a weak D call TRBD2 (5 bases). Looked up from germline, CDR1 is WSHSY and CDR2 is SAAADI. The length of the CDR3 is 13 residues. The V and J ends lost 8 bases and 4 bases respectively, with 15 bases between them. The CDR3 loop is CASGGGGRYEQYF. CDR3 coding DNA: TGCGCCAGCGGAGGAGGAGGAAGGTACGAGCAGTACTTC.

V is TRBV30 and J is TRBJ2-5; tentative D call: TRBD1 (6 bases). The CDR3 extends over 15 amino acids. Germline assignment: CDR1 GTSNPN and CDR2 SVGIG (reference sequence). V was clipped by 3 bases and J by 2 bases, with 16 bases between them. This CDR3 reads CAWSHTGRTQETQYF. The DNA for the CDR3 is TGTGCCTGGAGCCACACAGGGAGAACGCAAGAGACCCAGTACTTC.

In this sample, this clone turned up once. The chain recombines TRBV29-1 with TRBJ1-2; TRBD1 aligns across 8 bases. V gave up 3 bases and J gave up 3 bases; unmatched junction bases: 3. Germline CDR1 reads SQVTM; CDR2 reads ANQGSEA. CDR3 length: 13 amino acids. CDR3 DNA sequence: TGCAGCGTTGAGACAGGGGAGGACTATGGCTACACCTTC. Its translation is CSVETGEDYGYTF.

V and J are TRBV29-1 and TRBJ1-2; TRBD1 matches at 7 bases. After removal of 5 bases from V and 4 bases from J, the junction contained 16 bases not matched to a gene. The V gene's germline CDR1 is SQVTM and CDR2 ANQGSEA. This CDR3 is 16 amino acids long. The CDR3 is CSVLTVGGASTYGYTF. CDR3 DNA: TGCAGCGTTCTAACCGTAGGGGGCGCCTCGACCTATGGCTACACCTTC. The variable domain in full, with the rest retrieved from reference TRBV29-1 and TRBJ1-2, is SAVISQKPSRDICQRGTSLTIQCQVDSQVTMMFWYRQQPGQSLTLIATANQGSEATYESGFVIDKFPISRPNLTFSTLTVSNMSPEDSSIYLCSVLTVGGASTYGYTFGSGTRLTVV.

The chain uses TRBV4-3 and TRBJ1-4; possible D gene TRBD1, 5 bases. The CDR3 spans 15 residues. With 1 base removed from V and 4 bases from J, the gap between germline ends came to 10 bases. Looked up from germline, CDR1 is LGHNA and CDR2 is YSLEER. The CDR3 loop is CASSQGRQYNEKLFF. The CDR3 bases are TGCGCCAGCAGCCAAGGGAGACAGTATAATGAAAAACTGTTTTTT.

The CDR3 protein is CASSVQGRHHTEAFF. The CDR3 nucleotides read TGTGCCAGCAGCGTACAGGGGCGACACCACACTGAAGCTTTCTTT. The chain recombines TRBV9 with TRBJ1-1, with a possible D match to TRBD1 (6 bases). The germline V and J ends were trimmed by 1 base and 3 bases, with 13 bases remaining between them. The CDR3 runs 15 residues. Germline V CDR1 and CDR2: SGDLS, YYNGEE.

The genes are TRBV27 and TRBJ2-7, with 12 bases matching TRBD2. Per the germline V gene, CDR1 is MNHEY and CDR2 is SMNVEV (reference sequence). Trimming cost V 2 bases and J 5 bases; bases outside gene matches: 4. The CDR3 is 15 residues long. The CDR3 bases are TGTGCCAGCAGTTTAATGGGACTAGCGGGCGACGAGCAGTACTTC. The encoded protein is CASSLMGLAGDEQYF.

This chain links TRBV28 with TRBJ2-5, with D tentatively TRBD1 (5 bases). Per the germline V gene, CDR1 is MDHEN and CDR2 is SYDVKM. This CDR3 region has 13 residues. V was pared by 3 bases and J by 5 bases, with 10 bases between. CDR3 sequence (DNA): TGTGCCAGCAGTTTGGGGCCCAGGGAGACCCAGTACTTC. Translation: CASSLGPRETQYF.

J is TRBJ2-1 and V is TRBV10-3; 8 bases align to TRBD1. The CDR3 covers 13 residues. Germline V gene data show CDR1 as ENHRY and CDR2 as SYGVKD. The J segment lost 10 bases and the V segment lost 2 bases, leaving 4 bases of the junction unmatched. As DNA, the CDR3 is TGTGCCATCAGTGAGGGACAGGGTAAAGAGCAGTTCTTC. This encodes CAISEGQGKEQFF.

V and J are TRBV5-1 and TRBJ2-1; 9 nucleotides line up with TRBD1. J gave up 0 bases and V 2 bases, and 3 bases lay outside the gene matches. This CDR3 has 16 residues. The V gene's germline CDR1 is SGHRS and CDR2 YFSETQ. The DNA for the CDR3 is TGCGCCAGCAGCTTCGGGACAGGGAGCTCCTACAATGAGCAGTTCTTC. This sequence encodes CASSFGTGSSYNEQFF.

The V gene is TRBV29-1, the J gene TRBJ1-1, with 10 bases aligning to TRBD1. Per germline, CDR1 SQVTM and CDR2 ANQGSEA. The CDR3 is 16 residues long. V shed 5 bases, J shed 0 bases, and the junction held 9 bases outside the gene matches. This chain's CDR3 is CSVFRTGGSMNTEAFF. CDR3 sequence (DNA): TGCAGCGTTTTTAGGACAGGGGGTTCGATGAACACTGAAGCTTTCTTT.

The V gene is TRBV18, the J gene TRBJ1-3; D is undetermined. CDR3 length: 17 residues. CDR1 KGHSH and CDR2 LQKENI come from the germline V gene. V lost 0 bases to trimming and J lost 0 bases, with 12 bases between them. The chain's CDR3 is CASSPPSGEASGNTIYF. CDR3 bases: TGTGCCAGCTCACCACCGTCCGGGGAAGCCTCTGGAAACACCATATATTTT.

CDR3 sequence: CAWSGGAGMETQYF. The DNA for the CDR3 is TGTGCCTGGAGTGGCGGGGCAGGGATGGAGACCCAGTACTTC. The J gene is TRBJ2-5, the V gene TRBV30, with D possibly matching TRBD2 (6 bases). The germline V gene encodes CDR1 GTSNPN and CDR2 SVGIG (reference sequence). The CDR3 is made up of 14 amino acids. Trimming shortened V by 1 base and J by 5 bases, and 14 bases separated the two germline ends.

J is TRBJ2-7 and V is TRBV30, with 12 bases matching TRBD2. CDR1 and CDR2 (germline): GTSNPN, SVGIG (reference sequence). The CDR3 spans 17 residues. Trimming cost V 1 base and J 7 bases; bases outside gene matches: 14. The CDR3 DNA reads TGTGCCTGGAGTGCCCCAATAACTAGCGGGAGGACGGGTGAGCAGTACTTC. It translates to CAWSAPITSGRTGEQYF.